These T cell receptor beta chains were read from a single sample in a study of T cells after yellow fever vaccination. TCRdb independently ran MiXCR on the 5' RACE reads; one entry per CDR3 protein. This sample yields roughly 310,000 distinct CDR3 sequences, of which 8.5% to 9% are seen a single time; approximately 18% belongs to the top ten. Sequences were derived from PBMCs, sampled on the day of the first yellow fever vaccination. The receptors come from a man aged 18 to 35 who received the YFV17D yellow fever vaccine. Both conserved end residues are part of each CDR3. A D gene is named only where the DNA matches it firmly. Clone size appears in some rows only: once, few, many, or a class for an expanded clone.

clone size | D gene | J gene | V gene | CDR3 DNA | CDR3 protein
few | - | TRBJ2-5 | TRBV2 | TGTGCCAGCAGCCAAAATGGAGTTGAAGAGACCCAGTACTTC | CASSQNGVEETQYF
- | - | TRBJ1-1 | TRBV19 | TGTGCCAGAGCCCGCCGGGAGGAAGCTTTCTTT | CARARREEAFF
- | - | TRBJ2-7 | TRBV15 | TGTGCCACCAGCAGGACGAGACTCCCCTACGAGCAGTACTTC | CATSRTRLPYEQYF
many | TRBD1 | TRBJ2-7 | TRBV7-2 | TGTGCCAGCAGCGAAAATCTCGGACAGGGAGTCTACGAGCAGTACTTC | CASSENLGQGVYEQYF
many | - | TRBJ1-1 | TRBV6-5 | TGTGCCAGCTCCAGAGAAAGGGGAGGAAGAAAAAACACTGAAGCTTTCTTT | CASSRERGGRKNTEAFF
few | - | TRBJ2-5 | TRBV11-2 | TGTGCCAGCAGCTTAGACGTGGGACAGACCCAGTACTTC | CASSLDVGQTQYF
- | TRBD1 | TRBJ1-6 | TRBV4-2 | TGTGCCAGCAGCCCGGGACAGGGGGCGGGAAATTCACCCCTCCACTTT | CASSPGQGAGNSPLHF
few | - | TRBJ1-2 | TRBV29-1 | TGCAGCGCCGCTCCCCAGGGCGAGGCGGGTCCCGACTATGGCTACACCTTC | CSAAPQGEAGPDYGYTF
- | - | TRBJ2-5 | TRBV5-1 | TGCGCCAGCAGCTTCTCCCTAAACCAAGAGACCCAGTACTTC | CASSFSLNQETQYF
many | - | TRBJ1-1 | TRBV5-1 | TGCGCCAGCAGCTTGGGGGTTGAAGCTTTCTTT | CASSLGVEAFF
- | TRBD1 | TRBJ1-5 | TRBV5-1 | TGCGCCAGCAGCTCGGACAGGGATCAGCCCCAGCATTTT | CASSSDRDQPQHF
many | - | TRBJ2-3 | TRBV12-3/TRBV12-4 | TGTGCCAGCAGCCCTCCCGGGAACTCGAGGGGTACGCAGTATTTT | CASSPPGNSRGTQYF